The 26 T cell receptor beta chains below come from one sample, sequenced in a study of T cell repertoires in cytomegalovirus infection. Via MiXCR, TCRdb re-called the reads, giving one row per CDR3 protein. The table records roughly 500,000 distinct CDR3 sequences, approximately 16% of them present only once. The source material was CD8+ T cells from PBMCs. All receptors come from a human donor in good health (CMV status not recorded). Some clones in this sample may be carry-over from other donors' samples.

This clonotype has a count of ten or more. The rearrangement links TRBV7-2 to TRBJ2-1, with 11 bases aligning to TRBD1. Trimming at V came to 5 bases and at J to 7 bases, leaving 7 bases not matched to a gene. The CDR3 spans 15 residues. From germline, CDR1 is SGHTA and CDR2 FQGNSA. CDR3 residues: CASSAGQGAKNEQFF. The DNA of the CDR3 is TGTGCCAGCAGCGCCGGACAGGGGGCCAAAAATGAGCAGTTCTTC. The full variable domain, its missing parts supplied by reference TRBV7-2 and TRBJ2-1, is GAGVSQSPSNKVTEKGKDVELRCDPISGHTALYWYRQSLGQGLEFLIYFQGNSAPDKSGLPSDRFSAERTGGSVSTLTIQRTQQEDSAVYLCASSAGQGAKNEQFFGPGTRLTVL.

This clonotype was found many times. The rearrangement links TRBV11-2 to TRBJ2-3; TRBD2 aligns across 9 bases. The CDR3 extends over 16 amino acids. From germline, CDR1 is SGHAT and CDR2 FQNNGV. Trimming took 4 bases from V and 6 from J; bases not matched to a gene: 11. CDR3 DNA sequence: TGTGCCAGCAGCTCCATAGCGGGGGTCCTCGGGGATACGCAGTATTTT. The encoded protein is CASSSIAGVLGDTQYF.

There are many counts of this clonotype. The V and J genes are TRBV7-8 and TRBJ2-3; D not certain. The CDR3 is 19 amino acids. V was pared by 1 base and J by 2 bases, with 22 bases between. Germline V gives CDR1 SGHVS, CDR2 FQNEAQ. The CDR3, as DNA: TGTGCCAGCAGCTTAGTCCTAGTCCACGGGCCTCTCGTCACAGATACGCAGTATTTT. Amino acids: CASSLVLVHGPLVTDTQYF.

The V call is TRBV20-1, the J call TRBJ2-2, with 9 nucleotides matching TRBD2. CDR3 length: 16 residues. Per the germline V gene, CDR1 is DFQATT and CDR2 is SNEGSKA (reference sequence). With V trimmed by 6 bases and J by 5 bases, 13 bases remained unmatched. CDR3 amino acids: CSADPIAGEVTGELFF. The DNA of the CDR3 is TGCAGTGCCGACCCCATAGCGGGAGAAGTGACCGGGGAGCTGTTTTTT.

This chain links TRBV7-3 with TRBJ1-1; D call uncertain. V lost 5 bases and J 5 bases, leaving 12 bases between the germline ends. Germline lookup yields CDR1 SGHTA and CDR2 FQGTGA. This CDR3 contains 13 residues. The CDR3 bases are TGTGCCAGCAGCCCCTATGGACCTACTGAAGCTTTCTTT. Residues: CASSPYGPTEAFF.

This clonotype was recorded at least ten times. V and J are TRBV11-2 and TRBJ2-7; D gene uncertain. The CDR3 sequence is 13 residues long. Trimming removed 1 base from V and 3 bases from J, with 7 bases in between. Germline V lookup: CDR1 SGHAT, CDR2 FQNNGV. The CDR3 nucleotides are TGTGCCAGCAGCTTAGGACGGCTCTACGAGCAGTACTTC. Its protein is CASSLGRLYEQYF.

The table lists this clonotype with many counts. Written as DNA, the CDR3 is TGTGCCAGCAGCCCGCGACCGGAAAGGAACACTGAAGCTTTCTTT. Protein: CASSPRPERNTEAFF. The chain combines TRBV7-9 with TRBJ1-1; unclear D gene. The germline CDR1 and CDR2 sequences are SEHNR and FQNEAQ (reference sequence). With 5 bases removed from V and 1 base from J, the gap between germline ends came to 14 bases. This CDR3 has 15 residues.

This clonotype was picked up many times. This chain connects TRBV7-6 to TRBJ2-5; D may match TRBD1 or TRBD2 (5 bases each). This CDR3 region has 15 residues. Per germline, CDR1 SGHVS and CDR2 FNYEAQ. V gave up 0 bases and J gave up 5 bases, with 13 bases separating them. The CDR3 DNA follows: TGTGCCAGCAGCTTAGCGTTCGGGACGGCGGAGACCCAGTACTTC. Translation: CASSLAFGTAETQYF. The full variable domain, in which reference TRBV7-6 and TRBJ2-5 provide the parts outside the CDR3, is GAGVSQSPRYKVTKRGQDVALRCDPISGHVSLYWYRQALGQGPEFLTYFNYEAQQDKSGLPNDRFSAERPEGSISTLTIQRTEQRDSAMYRCASSLAFGTAETQYFGPGTRLLVL.

Ten or more counts support this clonotype. The V gene is TRBV4-2, the J gene TRBJ1-1; 12 nucleotides align to TRBD1. V lost 4 bases to trimming and J lost 5 bases; unmatched junction nucleotides: 11. Per germline, CDR1 LGHNA and CDR2 YNFKEQ. The CDR3 is made up of 17 amino acids. CDR3 coding DNA: TGTGCCAGCAGCCGAACCCGGGACAGGGGGCCCGAGACTGAAGCTTTCTTT. This translates into CASSRTRDRGPETEAFF.

In its sample, this clonotype was seen once. The V and J genes are TRBV28 and TRBJ2-6; TRBD1 matches at 9 bases. CDR1 is MDHEN, CDR2 SYDVKM, per germline. With V trimmed by 5 bases and J by 0 bases, 11 bases remained unmatched. The CDR3 has 19 amino acids. The CDR3 nucleotides are TGTGCCAGCAGTCTCCCAACGGGACAGGGTTCCTCTGGGGCCAACGTCCTGACTTTC. Its translation is CASSLPTGQGSSGANVLTF.

V and J are TRBV27 and TRBJ2-1; tentative D call: TRBD2 (5 bases). Germline CDR1 and CDR2: MNHEY and SMNVEV (reference sequence). The CDR3 length is 15 residues. Trimming pared 9 bases from V and 2 bases from J, leaving 17 bases between. CDR3: CARRDGGFTYNEQFF. The DNA of the CDR3 is TGTGCCAGACGCGACGGCGGGTTTACCTACAATGAGCAGTTCTTC.

In the case of this clonotype: A single base separates this from a much larger clone, so it may be a read error. The final CDR3 position lacks the conserved phenylalanine or tryptophan, pointing to a likely read error. The chain carries TRBV10-3 and TRBJ2-7; 8 nucleotides agree with TRBD1. The V segment lost 4 bases and the J segment 2 bases; nucleotides outside the gene matches: 1. The CDR3 length is 13 residues. Germline assignment: CDR1 ENHRY and CDR2 SYGVKD. The CDR3 bases are TGTGCCATCAGTGGGGACAGGACCTACGAGCAGTACTTA. Translating gives CAISGDRTYEQYL.

This clonotype was found a few times. The chain is built from TRBV27 and TRBJ2-1; no firm D call. Germline loops: CDR1 MNHEY, CDR2 SMNVEV (reference sequence). V was cut by 2 bases and J by 6 bases, with 11 bases left in between. The CDR3 sequence is 14 residues long. For the CDR3, the DNA is TGTGCCAGCAGTTTAAACCCCGGGTCCAATGAGCAGTTCTTC. As protein: CASSLNPGSNEQFF.

This chain connects TRBV4-1 to TRBJ2-1; a weak D match, TRBD2 (7 bases). The CDR3 spans 14 residues. Looked up from germline, CDR1 is MGHRA and CDR2 is YSYEKL. The V gene lost 2 bases and the J gene lost 9 bases, with 14 bases spanning the gap. The CDR3, as DNA: TGCGCCAGCAGCCAACGAGAGGGGGAGGGTGAGCAGTTCTTC. Residues: CASSQREGEGEQFF.

This clonotype has ten or more counts. V usage is TRBV7-9 and J usage is TRBJ2-1; maybe TRBD1 (5 bases). The CDR3 runs 16 residues. Between the trimmed V and J ends, which lost 5 bases and 0 bases, there was a span of 14 bases. The germline gives CDR1 SEHNR, CDR2 FQNEAQ (reference sequence). In DNA, the CDR3 is TGTGCCAGCAGCCACTGGACACTAAGCTCCTACAATGAGCAGTTCTTC. As protein: CASSHWTLSSYNEQFF.

The chain employs TRBV19 and TRBJ1-5; D unclear. The germline V gene encodes CDR1 LNHDA and CDR2 SQIVND (reference sequence). V lost 7 bases and J lost 6, with 19 bases in between. The CDR3 extends over 15 amino acids. The CDR3 nucleotides are TGTGCCAGTACTCCTAGGGCCCAGATAAGTCAGCCCCAGCATTTT. Residues: CASTPRAQISQPQHF.

This clonotype was seen at least ten times. The rearrangement uses TRBV4-1 and TRBJ2-7; no clear D gene. The germline V gene encodes CDR1 MGHRA and CDR2 YSYEKL. There are 14 residues in the CDR3. V lost 0 bases and J 1 base, leaving 7 bases between the germline ends. The CDR3 sequence: CASSQEGFSYEQYF. CDR3 coding DNA: TGCGCCAGCAGCCAAGAAGGGTTTTCCTACGAGCAGTACTTC.

The genes are TRBV28 and TRBJ1-2; D unresolved. CDR1 MDHEN and CDR2 SYDVKM come from the germline V gene. With 1 base removed from V and 4 bases from J, the gap between germline ends came to 13 bases. CDR3 length: 15 amino acids. CDR3 loop: CASSLLGGRAYGYTF. The DNA for the CDR3 is TGTGCCAGCAGTTTATTAGGCGGCAGAGCCTATGGCTACACCTTC.

This clonotype was picked up a small number of times. The chain is built from TRBV6-4 and TRBJ2-1; TRBD2 matches at 8 bases. This CDR3 region has 15 residues. The germline CDR1 and CDR2 sequences are MRHNA and SNTAGT. The V segment lost 3 bases and the J segment 5 bases; nucleotides outside the gene matches: 6. This CDR3 reads CASSEDPSGHNEQFF. CDR3 sequence (DNA): TGTGCCAGCAGTGAAGACCCTAGCGGGCACAATGAGCAGTTCTTC.

The rearrangement links TRBV9 to TRBJ1-1, with D unclear. The CDR3 totals 14 residues. The V end was cut by 0 bases, the J end by 1 base, with 7 bases between. The germline V gene has CDR1 SGDLS and CDR2 YYNGEE. The CDR3 is CASSVGSENTEAFF. The CDR3, as DNA: TGTGCCAGCAGCGTAGGGTCGGAGAACACTGAAGCTTTCTTT.

This clonotype was seen ten or more times. This chain uses TRBV24-1 with TRBJ2-2; a weak D match, TRBD1 (6 bases). CDR1 KGHDR and CDR2 SFDVKD come from the germline V gene. The ends were cut back, 0 bases at V and 0 bases at J, with 7 bases in the middle. The CDR3 runs 16 residues. CDR3: CATSDLGGPNTGELFF. CDR3 sequence (DNA): TGTGCCACCAGTGATTTGGGGGGCCCGAACACCGGGGAGCTGTTTTTT.

This clonotype was detected ten times or more. J is TRBJ1-5 and V is TRBV12-3 or TRBV12-4; D is unclear. CDR3 size: 15 residues. Trimming stripped 0 bases from V and 4 bases from J, with 10 bases between. The CDR3 region has the DNA TGTGCCAGCAGTTTAGCGCATCGGCTGAATCAGCCCCAGCATTTT. Translated, it gives CASSLAHRLNQPQHF.

The chain recombines TRBV10-3 with TRBJ2-7; maybe TRBD2 (5 bases). Germline V gene data show CDR1 as ENHRY and CDR2 as SYGVKD. Trimming took 6 bases from V and 0 from J, leaving 15 bases between them. The CDR3 extends over 15 amino acids. DNA of the CDR3: TGTGCCATCAGGCTGACCGGGGATCCCTCCTACGAGCAGTACTTC. It specifies CAIRLTGDPSYEQYF.

This clonotype was seen ten or more times. The rearrangement joins TRBV6-5 to TRBJ2-1, with D hard to call. The germline V gene has CDR1 MNHEY and CDR2 SVGAGI. The length of the CDR3 is 16 residues. V shed 6 bases and J shed 0 bases, with 15 bases lying between them. The DNA for the CDR3 is TGTGCCAGCAGCATTGGAGCACCGAGCTCCTACAATGAGCAGTTCTTC. Amino acid sequence: CASSIGAPSSYNEQFF.

With regard to this clonotype: The final CDR3 position lacks the conserved phenylalanine or tryptophan, pointing to a likely read error. J is TRBJ1-5 and V is TRBV7-8, with D perhaps matching TRBD1 (6 bases). The CDR3 is made up of 18 amino acids. The germline V gene has CDR1 SGHVS and CDR2 FQNEAQ. Here the CDR3 reads CASSLVPILGGADQPQHL. In DNA, the CDR3 is TGTGCAAGCAGCTTAGTACCCATATTGGGGGGGGCTGATCAGCCCCAGCATTTG.

As to this clonotype: This may stem from a read error, because a much larger clone lies one nucleotide away. This chain links TRBV11-2 with TRBJ2-1; D possibly corresponds to TRBD2 (7 bases). CDR1 SGHAT and CDR2 FQNNGV come from the germline V gene. The CDR3 has 16 residues. CDR3 bases: TGTGCCAGCAGCTCACTTCCGGCGGGGGCCTACACTGAGCAGTTCTTC. Protein product: CASSSLPAGAYTEQFF.